The sequence of this TCR beta chain was determined in a study of T cell responses to AZD1222 COVID-19 vaccine. General study results and limits: Only after the peak T cell response were repertoires sampled.

Libraries were prepared by immunoSEQ multiplex PCR; TCRdb keeps only in-frame clonotypes and omits some of them. The data contain under 200,000 clones, 93% of them singletons. This clone was counted a single time. Its specificity is not known. The trim removed 11 bases at V and 3 bases at J, leaving 9 bases unmatched. Germline CDR1 and CDR2: MNHEY and SVGAGI. The CDR3 sequence is 14 residues long. This TCR came from an adult in good health. The V call is TRBV6-5, the J call TRBJ2-2; TRBD1 matches 7 bases. This specimen was peripheral blood, taken on day 0 of AZD1222 vaccination. CDR3: CAGRTGADTGELFF. The CDR3 DNA reads as TGTGCCGGACGGACAGGCGCGGACACCGGGGAGCTGTTTTTT.